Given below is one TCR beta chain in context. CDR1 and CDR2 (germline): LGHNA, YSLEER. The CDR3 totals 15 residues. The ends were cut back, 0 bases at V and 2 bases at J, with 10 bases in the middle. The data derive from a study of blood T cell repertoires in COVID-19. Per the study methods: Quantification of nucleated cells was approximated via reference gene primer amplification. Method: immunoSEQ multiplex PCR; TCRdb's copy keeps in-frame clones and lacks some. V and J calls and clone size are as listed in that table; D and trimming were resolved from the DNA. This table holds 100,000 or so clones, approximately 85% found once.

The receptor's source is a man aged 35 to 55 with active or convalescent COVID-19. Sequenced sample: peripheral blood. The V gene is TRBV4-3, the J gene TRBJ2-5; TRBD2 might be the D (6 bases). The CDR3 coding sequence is TGCGCCAGCAGCCAAGATCCGGCGGGGCAAGAGACCCAGTACTTC. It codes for CASSQDPAGQETQYF.